These 20 T cell receptor beta chains came from one sample sequenced in a study of blood T cell repertoires in COVID-19. Repertoires were generated with immunoSEQ multiplex PCR, while TCRdb's copy carries only in-frame clones and drops some. The sample carries around 200,000 clones, 80% to 90% recorded once. The sequenced sample was PBMCs or T cells enriched from blood (not recorded which). These receptor sequences come from a woman aged 30 to 39 who had been exposed to COVID-19.

The chain links TRBV12-2 to TRBJ1-2; the D segment call TRBD1 is taken from the table without a DNA check. TRBV12-2 is classified as a pseudogene. The CDR3 consists of 19 residues. Here the CDR3 DNA reads TGTGCAAGTCGCTTACGCCGGGACAGGGGGCGCATGGGGCTTTATGGCTACACCTTC. Residues: CASRLRRDRGRMGLYGYTF.

The rearrangement joins TRBV6-4 to TRBJ2-6, with TRBD1 identical over 11 bases. J was trimmed by 0 bases and V by 6 bases; bases with no gene match: 4. This CDR3 contains 17 residues. In germline, CDR1 is MRHNA, CDR2 SNTAGT. CDR3: CASSPGQGDSGANVLTF. The CDR3 coding sequence is TGTGCCAGCAGCCCGGGACAGGGGGACTCTGGGGCCAACGTCCTGACTTTC.

The genes are TRBV2 and TRBJ1-5; possible D gene TRBD1, 5 bases. Trimming removed 3 bases at V and 7 bases at J, with 19 bases between. Per germline, CDR1 SNHLY and CDR2 FYNNEI. CDR3 size: 16 residues. The CDR3 DNA reads as TGTGCCAGCAGTGACCAGGCGGAGGGGTGGAGGCAGCCCCAGCATTTT. Translated: CASSDQAEGWRQPQHF.

The V and J genes are TRBV5-1 and TRBJ2-1; 13 positions agree with TRBD2. The V gene's germline CDR1 is SGHRS and CDR2 YFSETQ. V lost 7 bases to trimming and J lost 7 bases; unmatched junction nucleotides: 11. The CDR3 loop spans 16 amino acids. Here the CDR3 DNA reads TGCGCCAGCCGACTAGGGGGACTAGCGGGACTGAATGAGCAGTTCTTC. Encoded protein: CASRLGGLAGLNEQFF.

The CDR3 nucleotides are TGTGCCAGCAGCCAAGGGGGGGAGTGGATTATGAACACTGAAGCTTTCTTT. Protein sequence: CASSQGGEWIMNTEAFF. The chain carries TRBV3-1 (or the pseudogene TRBV3-2) and TRBJ1-1; a possible D gene is TRBD1 (5 bases). CDR1 is LGHDT, CDR2 YNNKEL, per germline (reference sequence). V was shortened by 1 base and J by 0 bases, with 15 bases between the two germline ends. CDR3 length: 17 residues.

This chain joins TRBV13 and TRBJ1-6, with TRBD1 matching over 12 bases. Germline V gene data show CDR1 as PRHDT and CDR2 as FYEKMQ (reference sequence). This CDR3 has 15 residues. With V trimmed by 2 bases and J by 12 bases, 5 bases remained unmatched. The CDR3 DNA is TGTGCCAGCAGCTTACCGGGACAGGGGGCGGGACCCCTCCACTTT. Translated: CASSLPGQGAGPLHF.

The rearrangement uses TRBV5-5 and TRBJ2-7; 11 positions match TRBD2. Looked up from germline, CDR1 is SGHKS and CDR2 is YYEKEE (reference sequence). CDR3 length: 15 amino acids. With 4 bases clipped from V and 7 bases from J, the junction kept 10 bases outside the gene matches. CDR3 coding DNA: TGTGCCAGCAGCCTTAGCGGGGGGGCCTCAGGAGAGCAGTACTTC. Translated: CASSLSGGASGEQYF. Using reference TRBV5-5 and TRBJ2-7 for the parts outside the CDR3, the full variable domain is DAGVTQSPTHLIKTRGQQVTLRCSPISGHKSVSWYQQVLGQGPQFIFQYYEKEERGRGNFPDRFSARQFPNYSSELNVNALLLGDSALYLCASSLSGGASGEQYFGPGTRLTVT.

The chain couples TRBV27 to TRBJ1-2; D is unresolved. Germline V gene data show CDR1 as MNHEY and CDR2 as SMNVEV (reference sequence). The CDR3 length is 16 residues. V lost 6 bases, J lost 4 bases, and 21 bases lay in between. The CDR3 DNA reads as TGTGCCAGCAGCCATCTCCTCGGGGTGGCAGGCTATGGCTACACCTTC. Translation: CASSHLLGVAGYGYTF.

This chain links TRBV5-1 with TRBJ1-5; D remains unclear. Trimming shortened V by 1 base and J by 1 base, and 9 bases separated the two germline ends. The V gene's germline CDR1 is SGHRS and CDR2 YFSETQ. This CDR3 is 15 amino acids long. CDR3 amino acids: CASSLSGVSNQPQHF. In nucleotides, the CDR3 is TGCGCCAGCAGCTTGTCCGGAGTGAGCAATCAGCCCCAGCATTTT.

This clone was seen once. This chain links TRBV2 with TRBJ1-2; 7 positions match TRBD1. With V trimmed by 4 bases and J by 4 bases, 9 bases remained unmatched. The length of the CDR3 is 15 residues. Germline CDR1 and CDR2: SNHLY and FYNNEI. The CDR3 protein is CASSGLQGSSYGYTF. CDR3 nucleotide sequence: TGTGCCAGCAGTGGATTACAGGGGTCCAGCTATGGCTACACCTTC.

Notes on this clone: Other DNA sequences of this sample code for an identical CDR3. The chain carries TRBV6-1 and TRBJ1-2, with TRBD1 as a possible D gene (5 bases). The CDR3 totals 13 residues. Germline CDR1 MNHNS, CDR2 SASEGT. The ends were cut back, 2 bases at V and 3 bases at J, with 7 bases in the middle. CDR3 coding DNA: TGTGCCAGCAGTGAAAGGGGCTACTATGGCTACACCTTC. It yields the protein CASSERGYYGYTF.

This rearrangement joins TRBV18 to TRBJ2-5, with TRBD1 as a possible D gene (5 bases). CDR1 and CDR2 (germline): KGHSH, LQKENI. The CDR3 covers 12 residues. V gave up 6 bases and J gave up 9 bases, with 14 bases separating them. The CDR3 reads CASSTRVGSQYF. CDR3 coding DNA: TGTGCCAGCTCTACCAGGGTGGGGTCCCAGTACTTC.

As DNA, the CDR3 is TGTGCCAGCAGGGATATCGTTAGGAGATTTCAAGAGACCCAGTACTTC. This codes for CASRDIVRRFQETQYF. The chain carries TRBV2 and TRBJ2-5; D is ambiguous. CDR1 is SNHLY, CDR2 FYNNEI, per germline. The ends were cut back, 6 bases at V and 2 bases at J, with 19 bases in the middle. The CDR3 runs to 16 residues.

CDR3 sequence: CASSQDFARDYNSPLHF. The CDR3 DNA reads TGTGCCAGCAGCCAAGATTTCGCCCGGGATTATAATTCACCCCTCCACTTT. The rearrangement joins TRBV3-1 (or the pseudogene TRBV3-2) to TRBJ1-6; no clear D gene. CDR1 LGHDT and CDR2 YNNKEL come from the germline V gene (reference sequence). The CDR3 loop spans 17 amino acids. Trimming took off 0 bases at V and 4 bases at J, with 13 bases between the two ends.

The V call is TRBV5-1, the J call TRBJ1-2; 7 bases are shared with TRBD1. Per the germline V gene, CDR1 is SGHRS and CDR2 is YFSETQ. Trimming at V came to 3 bases and at J to 1 base, leaving 6 bases not matched to a gene. This CDR3 has 15 amino acids. The CDR3 here is CASSSTGAFNYGYTF. The CDR3 bases are TGCGCCAGCAGCTCAACAGGGGCCTTTAACTATGGCTACACCTTC.

The gene calls are TRBV9 and TRBJ2-1; TRBD2 aligns across 9 bases. The V segment lost 2 bases and the J segment 7 bases; nucleotides outside the gene matches: 7. The CDR3 totals 15 residues. Germline V gene lookup returns CDR1 SGDLS and CDR2 YYNGEE. The CDR3 loop reads CASSVEAGGANEQFF. CDR3 DNA: TGTGCCAGCAGCGTGGAAGCGGGGGGAGCGAATGAGCAGTTCTTC.

This clone was counted ten times or more. The V gene is TRBV7-8, the J gene TRBJ1-5; D possibly corresponds to TRBD1 (5 bases). The CDR3 is 15 residues long. Trimming took 1 base from V and 5 from J, leaving 12 bases between them. Germline lookup yields CDR1 SGHVS and CDR2 FQNEAQ. In DNA form, the CDR3 reads TGTGCCAGCAGCTTAGGGGGGGAGGCCCATCAGCCCCAGCATTTT. Translated, it gives CASSLGGEAHQPQHF. The entire variable domain, with the rest obtained from reference TRBV7-8 and TRBJ1-5, is as follows: GAGVSQSPRYKVAKRGQDVALRCDPISGHVSLFWYQQALGQGPEFLTYFQNEAQLDKSGLPSDRFFAERPEGSVSTLKIQRTQQEDSAVYLCASSLGGEAHQPQHFGDGTRLSIL.

The chain carries TRBV25-1 and TRBJ2-1, with D possibly matching TRBD2 (6 bases). Germline V CDR1 and CDR2: MGHDK, SYGVNS. Trimming cost V 3 bases and J 0 bases, with 12 bases left between them. This CDR3 has 16 residues. The DNA of the CDR3 is TGTGCCAGCAGTGACTCCGGGGGACCCTCCTACAATGAGCAGTTCTTC. Its translation: CASSDSGGPSYNEQFF.

The chain couples TRBV11-3 to TRBJ2-3, with 9 bases matching TRBD2. V lost 5 bases, J lost 5 bases, and 8 bases stayed unmatched. Germline V gives CDR1 SGHNT, CDR2 YENEEA. The CDR3 totals 15 residues. CDR3 loop: CASSQGGGAGDTQYF. The DNA for the CDR3 is TGTGCCAGCAGCCAGGGCGGGGGGGCTGGAGATACGCAGTATTTT.

This rearrangement joins TRBV11-2 to TRBJ2-3; D possibly corresponds to TRBD1 (6 bases). This CDR3 spans 15 amino acids. Germline loops: CDR1 SGHAT, CDR2 FQNNGV. V lost 5 bases and J 0 bases, leaving 12 bases between the germline ends. The CDR3 is CASSPWDTSTDTQYF. Here the CDR3 DNA reads TGTGCCAGCAGCCCGTGGGACACCAGCACAGATACGCAGTATTTT.